These 25 T cell receptor beta chains were all obtained from the same sample, sequenced in a study of OX40 agonist ivuxolimab in advanced cancers. The method was immunoSEQ multiplex PCR; TCRdb's version includes in-frame clones alone and lacks a portion of them. The sample lists tens of thousands of clones; around 79% were seen once. The sample consisted of CD4+ or CD8+ T cells sorted from blood, taken in a trial of the OX40 agonist ivuxolimab. The source of these receptors is an adult with an advanced solid tumor such as melanoma, head and neck, liver or kidney cancer.

V usage is TRBV9 and J usage is TRBJ1-6, with TRBD1 identical over 8 bases. CDR3 length: 15 amino acids. Unmatched junction bases numbered 4, after V lost 4 bases and J lost 4 bases. Germline lookup yields CDR1 SGDLS and CDR2 YYNGEE. The CDR3 reads CASSPGTGYNSPLHF. For the CDR3, the DNA is TGTGCCAGCAGCCCCGGGACAGGATATAATTCACCCCTCCACTTT. The variable domain in full, completed from reference TRBV9 and TRBJ1-6, reads DSGVTQTPKHLITATGQRVTLRCSPRSGDLSVYWYQQSLDQGLQFLIQYYNGEERAKGNILERFSAQQFPDLHSELNLSSLELGDSALYFCASSPGTGYNSPLHFGNGTRLTVT.

This clone appeared once. V gene TRBV19 combines with J gene TRBJ1-5, with D possibly being TRBD1 (5 bases). Germline V CDR1 and CDR2: LNHDA, SQIVND (reference sequence). This CDR3 region has 15 residues. V lost 2 bases to trimming and J lost 6 bases, with 14 bases between them. For the CDR3, the DNA is TGTGCCAGTAGTATAAATAAGGGGTTGAGTCAGCCCCAGCATTTT. Its translation: CASSINKGLSQPQHF.

The chain employs TRBV18 and TRBJ2-5; D tentatively fits TRBD1 or TRBD2 (5 bases each). The CDR3 is 13 residues long. V lost 2 bases, J lost 4 bases, and 8 bases lay in between. Germline V CDR1 and CDR2: KGHSH, LQKENI. This CDR3 is CASSPGGPETQYF. The CDR3 nucleotides read TGTGCCAGCTCACCAGGGGGTCCAGAGACCCAGTACTTC.

This chain links TRBV7-2 with TRBJ1-1; 10 bases are shared with TRBD1. Germline V gene data show CDR1 as SGHTA and CDR2 as FQGNSA. The ends lost 1 base at V and 0 bases at J; junction bases unmatched: 8. This CDR3 has 18 amino acids. This CDR3 is CASSLERQGAGMNTEAFF. CDR3 coding DNA: TGTGCCAGCAGCTTAGAGCGACAGGGGGCGGGTATGAACACTGAAGCTTTCTTT.

The table lists this clone with a few counts. This chain joins TRBV2 and TRBJ1-2; D might be TRBD1 (5 bases). The CDR3 consists of 14 residues. The germline CDR1 and CDR2 sequences are SNHLY and FYNNEI. V was pared by 6 bases and J by 2 bases, with 13 bases between. The chain's CDR3 is CASRTPQGNYGYTF. The CDR3 DNA reads TGTGCCAGCAGGACACCGCAGGGCAACTATGGCTACACCTTC.

The J gene is TRBJ2-7, the V gene TRBV13; D gene unclear. Germline CDR1 is PRHDT and CDR2 is FYEKMQ (reference sequence). Trimming stripped 2 bases from V and 3 bases from J, with 8 bases between. This CDR3 contains 13 residues. CDR3 in DNA: TGTGCCAGCAGCTTATCGAACAACTACGAGCAGTACTTC. Translated, it gives CASSLSNNYEQYF.

The chain uses TRBV27 and TRBJ2-1, with TRBD2 identical over 13 bases. Germline V gene data show CDR1 as MNHEY and CDR2 as SMNVEV (reference sequence). V gave up 5 bases and J gave up 8 bases; unmatched junction bases: 9. The CDR3 length is 16 residues. CDR3 protein: CASSTRLAGGRDEQFF. For the CDR3, the DNA is TGTGCCAGCAGTACCCGACTAGCGGGAGGACGAGATGAGCAGTTCTTC.

The chain is built from TRBV5-1 and TRBJ1-2, with D possibly matching TRBD1 (6 bases). V lost 4 bases to trimming and J lost 8 bases, with 18 bases between them. Germline CDR1 reads SGHRS; CDR2 reads YFSETQ. There are 14 residues in the CDR3. The CDR3 DNA is TGCGCCAGCAGCCGGACGGGACACGAGATGGGCTACACCTTC. Translation: CASSRTGHEMGYTF.

The V and J genes are TRBV19 and TRBJ1-4; 7 nucleotides match TRBD1. With V trimmed by 5 bases and J by 4 bases, 4 bases remained unmatched. The germline V gene has CDR1 LNHDA and CDR2 SQIVND (reference sequence). The CDR3 sequence is 14 residues long. The CDR3 DNA reads as TGTGCCAGTAGTTCCAGACAGGGTAATGAAAAACTGTTTTTT. Translation: CASSSRQGNEKLFF.

This rearrangement joins TRBV19 to TRBJ1-5, with D possibly TRBD1 on 5 matching bases. V was shortened by 5 bases and J by 0 bases, with 11 bases between the two germline ends. The germline V gene has CDR1 LNHDA and CDR2 SQIVND (reference sequence). The length of the CDR3 is 15 residues. For the CDR3, the DNA is TGTGCCAGTAGTTTGACAGCCCTTAGCAATCAGCCCCAGCATTTT. This sequence encodes CASSLTALSNQPQHF.

The rearrangement joins TRBV5-8 to TRBJ2-7; D is unresolved. This CDR3 contains 11 residues. With 0 bases removed from V and 6 bases from J, the gap between germline ends came to 4 bases. Germline loops: CDR1 SGHTS, CDR2 YDEGEE. The CDR3 DNA reads TGTGCCAGCAGCTTGGCCTCCGAGCAGTACTTC. Encoded protein: CASSLASEQYF. The full variable domain, in which reference TRBV5-8 and TRBJ2-7 provide the parts outside the CDR3, is EAGVTQSPTHLIKTRGQQATLRCSPISGHTSVYWYQQALGLGLQFLLWYDEGEERNRGNFPPRFSGRQFPNYSSELNVNALELEDSALYLCASSLASEQYFGPGTRLTVT.

V gene TRBV5-4 combines with J gene TRBJ2-7, with D perhaps TRBD1 (5 bases). The CDR3 is 15 residues long. Trimming took off 4 bases at V and 0 bases at J, with 14 bases between the two ends. Per the germline V gene, CDR1 is SGHNT and CDR2 is YYREEE (reference sequence). The CDR3 DNA is TGTGCCAGCAGCATGCGACAGAGTCCCTCCTACGAGCAGTACGTC. It yields the protein CASSMRQSPSYEQYV.

The chain combines TRBV21-1 with TRBJ2-7; the table's D call of TRBD2 was not tested on the DNA. TRBV21-1 is a documented pseudogene. The CDR3 has 11 amino acids. The CDR3 region is CASSGRSQQYV. The CDR3 coding sequence is TGTGCCAGCAGCGGCCGGAGCCAGCAGTACGTC.

A word on this clone: One end of the junction varies from germline; a read error may be responsible. The CDR3 loop is CAGSQGAFF. DNA of the CDR3: TGTGCCGGCAGTCAGGGAGCTTTCTTT. The V and J genes are TRBV27 and TRBJ1-1, with a possible D match to TRBD1 (5 bases). The CDR3 is made up of 9 amino acids. The germline V gene encodes CDR1 MNHEY and CDR2 SMNVEV (reference sequence).

The chain uses TRBV7-9 and TRBJ1-4, with D uncertain. This CDR3 is built from 17 residues. CDR1 is SEHNR and CDR2 is FQNEAQ in the germline V gene (reference sequence). The V and J ends lost 1 base and 7 bases respectively, with 19 bases between them. The CDR3 loop reads CASSLVGLEKGGEKLFF. The CDR3, as DNA: TGTGCCAGCAGCTTAGTAGGTTTAGAGAAAGGTGGTGAAAAACTGTTTTTT.

The V and J genes are TRBV27 and TRBJ2-7, with TRBD1 matching over 7 bases. V lost 1 base to trimming and J lost 3 bases; unmatched junction nucleotides: 6. CDR1 and CDR2 from the germline V gene are MNHEY and SMNVEV (reference sequence). The CDR3 has 15 residues. CDR3 sequence (DNA): TGTGCCAGCAGTTTATATTGGACAGGATTCTACGAGCAGTACTTC. This encodes CASSLYWTGFYEQYF.

This chain links TRBV2 with TRBJ2-1, with D possibly matching TRBD2 (5 bases). Germline V CDR1 and CDR2: SNHLY, FYNNEI. The V end lost 4 bases, the J end lost 4 bases, and 17 bases lay between the germline ends. The CDR3 runs 16 residues. The DNA of the CDR3 is TGTGCCAGCAGTGCGGACTCTTACGGTCTTTACAATGAGCAGTTCTTC. Residues: CASSADSYGLYNEQFF.

The chain combines TRBV18 with TRBJ1-2, with 7 bases lining up with TRBD1. Losses at the gene ends were 2 bases for V and 5 bases for J; bases not matched to a gene: 14. CDR3 length: 17 residues. From germline, CDR1 is KGHSH and CDR2 LQKENI. In nucleotides, the CDR3 is TGTGCCAGCTCACCAGAGGTCGCCGGCCAGGGGGGTTATGGCTACACCTTC. Amino acids: CASSPEVAGQGGYGYTF.

This clone occurred a few times. The chain carries TRBV28 and TRBJ2-7, with D hard to call. The germline V gene has CDR1 MDHEN and CDR2 SYDVKM. This CDR3 comprises 13 residues. V lost 4 bases and J lost 4, with 11 bases in between. The CDR3 DNA reads TGTGCCAGCAGTTCCGGGCCATCTTACGAGCAGTACGTC. Protein product: CASSSGPSYEQYV.

As DNA, the CDR3 is TGTGCCAGCAGTTACTCGAAATACGAGCAGTACTTC. Its protein is CASSYSKYEQYF. The genes are TRBV6-6 and TRBJ2-7; no clear D gene. The CDR3 consists of 12 residues. Germline CDR1 and CDR2: MNHNY and SVGAGI (reference sequence). Trimming took off 0 bases at V and 4 bases at J, with 4 bases between the two ends.

This clone was seen more than once but under ten times. The CDR3 DNA reads TGCGCCAGCAGCCCCCTCTCAGGGACGAACACTGAAGCTTTCTTT. The encoded protein is CASSPLSGTNTEAFF. This chain connects TRBV4-1 to TRBJ1-1; D may be TRBD1 (5 bases). V dropped 4 bases and J dropped 1 base, with 13 bases sitting between them. Germline V gene data show CDR1 as MGHRA and CDR2 as YSYEKL. The CDR3 spans 15 residues.

The count of this clone is one. The V gene is TRBV6-4, the J gene TRBJ2-3; 7 bases agree with TRBD2. The CDR3 length is 15 residues. Germline values: CDR1 MRHNA, CDR2 SNTAGT. V lost 3 bases to trimming and J lost 6 bases; unmatched junction nucleotides: 9. The CDR3 DNA follows: TGTGCCAGCAGTGAACAGAGCGGGGCGGGGGATACGCAGTATTTT. Translation: CASSEQSGAGDTQYF.

The chain has TRBV5-5 and TRBJ1-2; TRBD1 matches 7 bases. Germline trimming cut 0 bases from V and 6 bases from J; bases unmatched to any gene: 8. Germline-derived CDR1 and CDR2 are SGHKS and YYEKEE (reference sequence). The CDR3 contains 15 residues. In DNA, the CDR3 is TGTGCCAGCAGCTTGGCCGAGCCAGGGGGGCATGGCTACACCTTC. As protein: CASSLAEPGGHGYTF.

The chain combines TRBV7-2 with TRBJ2-3; 7 nucleotides match TRBD2. Trimming at V came to 2 bases and at J to 0 bases, leaving 11 bases not matched to a gene. This CDR3 contains 18 residues. The V gene's germline CDR1 is SGHTA and CDR2 FQGNSA. Here the CDR3 reads CASSLLAGLTTSTDTQYF. DNA for the CDR3: TGTGCCAGCAGCTTATTAGCGGGCTTAACCACTAGCACAGATACGCAGTATTTT.

This clone was seen once. This chain uses TRBV19 with TRBJ2-1, with TRBD1 as a possible D gene (5 bases). V gave up 0 bases and J gave up 6 bases, with 12 bases separating them. Germline-derived CDR1 and CDR2 are LNHDA and SQIVND (reference sequence). The CDR3 is 15 residues long. CDR3: CASSIDRARGNEQFF. In DNA form, the CDR3 reads TGTGCCAGTAGTATAGACAGGGCCCGCGGCAATGAGCAGTTCTTC.